This T cell receptor beta chain was identified during a study of Graves' ophthalmopathy and Graves' hyperthyroidism. Overall study: Hyperthyroidism counted as stable given no ophthalmopathy within 18 months of follow-up.

Trimming pared 5 bases from V and 3 bases from J, leaving 10 bases between. This CDR3 spans 13 amino acids. CDR1 SGHVS and CDR2 FNYEAQ come from the germline V gene. RNA transcripts were the template, and TCR beta CDR3 regions were amplified from them. First-round RT-PCR employed HTBI primers, with a second-round multiplex PCR after it. In TCRdb, the multiplex PCR reads were re-called with MiXCR into one record per CDR3 protein. This table has over a million distinct CDR3 sequences, 36% appearing once. If patients had other autoimmune diseases, uncontrolled infections, pregnancy or lactation, they were excluded. Clinical symptoms, serum thyroxine, TRAb, thyroid ultrasound and orbital computed tomography were relied on for diagnosis.

The V gene is TRBV7-6, the J gene TRBJ1-1; D call uncertain. The receptor comes from an adult man with Graves' hyperthyroidism. Input material: peripheral blood or thyroid tissue (not recorded which). This CDR3 reads CASSIGGYTEAFF. CDR3 nucleotides: TGTGCCAGCAGCATAGGTGGGTACACTGAAGCTTTCTTT.